This TCR beta chain comes out of a study of T cells in women clearing cervical HPV infection. The study's findings and limits: T-cell numbers per sample were unknown and may explain richness differences.

For this clone: Its antigen is unidentified. The read ends 3 residues before the CDR3 terminus; that terminus is restored from the germline J gene.

Repertoires were generated with immunoSEQ multiplex PCR, while TCRdb's copy carries only in-frame clones and drops some. Seen in this sample are about 30,000 clones; the ten most common clones hold about 4%. The length of the CDR3 is 16 residues. CDR1 MDHEN and CDR2 SYDVKM come from the germline V gene. J lost 1 base, V lost 6 bases, and 5 bases had no gene match. The sample consisted of blood buffy coat. This receptor was obtained from a woman between 18 and 70 years old with a cervical HPV16 infection that either progressed to CIN3+ or cleared (not recorded which). The J gene is TRBJ2-7, the V gene TRBV28; 14 nucleotides agree with TRBD2. Incomplete CDR3 DNA: TGTGCCAGCAGACAGAGGACTAGCGGGAGGTCCTACGAG. Amino acids: CASRQRTSGRSYE. The whole CDR3 reads CASRQRTSGRSYEQYF.